The 17 T cell receptor beta chains below come from one sample, sequenced in a study of breast tumors, draining lymph nodes, adjacent tissues. The lymph nodes were axillary draining lymph nodes from breast cancer patients. TCRdb fed the multiplex PCR reads into MiXCR, producing one record per CDR3 protein. The sample carries roughly 220,000 distinct CDR3 sequences, 30% to 35% recorded once. The sequencing sample was made of axillary lymph node tissue. Receptors were obtained from a female donor with breast cancer. Some clones in this sample may be carry-over from other donors' samples.

About this clonotype itself: Being one base from a much bigger clone, this may be a read error. The chain is built from TRBV6-2 or TRBV6-3 and TRBJ1-2, with TRBD1 matching over 8 bases. In germline, CDR1 is MNHEY, CDR2 SVGEGT. The ends lost 5 bases at V and 4 bases at J; junction bases unmatched: 3. The CDR3 has 13 residues. The CDR3 bases are TGTGCCAGCAGTAGGGACAGGACCTATGGCTACACCTTC. Protein product: CASSRDRTYGYTF.

As regards this clonotype: A much bigger clone sits one base away, suggesting this may be a read error. The chain carries TRBV2 and TRBJ2-2; maybe TRBD1 (5 bases). Trimming took 4 bases from V and 0 from J, leaving 9 bases between them. Germline values: CDR1 SNHLY, CDR2 FYNNEI. This CDR3 has 15 amino acids. CDR3 amino acids: CASSGQRTNTGELFF. DNA of the CDR3: TGTGCCAGCAGTGGACAGCGAACGAACACCGGGGAGCTGTTTTTT.

This clonotype is a singleton in its sample. The chain has TRBV5-1 and TRBJ2-3, with 10 bases identical to TRBD2. CDR1 is SGHRS and CDR2 is YFSETQ in the germline V gene. The CDR3 is 15 amino acids. V lost 4 bases to trimming and J lost 3 bases; unmatched junction nucleotides: 5. The CDR3 spells CASSRLAGVTDTQYF. Here the CDR3 DNA reads TGCGCCAGCAGCCGTCTAGCGGGAGTGACAGATACGCAGTATTTT.

This clonotype came up once. V and J are TRBV27 and TRBJ2-1, with 14 bases lining up with TRBD2. This CDR3 region has 16 residues. Germline V gene lookup returns CDR1 MNHEY and CDR2 SMNVEV (reference sequence). The V and J ends lost 9 bases and 9 bases, in that order; junction bases with no gene match: 13. CDR3 sequence reads: CASAIPGLAGVVEQFF. The CDR3 coding sequence is TGTGCCAGTGCCATACCGGGACTAGCGGGAGTGGTTGAGCAGTTCTTC.

Notes on this clonotype: Without the conserved terminal phenylalanine or tryptophan, this CDR3 likely stems from a read error. The DNA is omitted, as the CDR3 cannot be located on it reliably, and the CDR3 follows TCRdb's listing. The chain joins TRBV24-1 to TRBJ2-4; the table names TRBD1, a call not compared with the DNA. Germline V gene lookup returns CDR1 KGHDR and CDR2 SFDVKD. Termini included, the CDR3 measures 9 amino acids. CDR3 in amino acids: CATSDSDRG.

Many counts were recorded for this clonotype. V and J are TRBV18 and TRBJ2-1, with D hard to call. From germline, CDR1 is KGHSH and CDR2 LQKENI. V was cut by 3 bases and J by 7 bases, with 16 bases left in between. The CDR3 consists of 15 residues. The CDR3 DNA follows: TGTGCCAGCTCACCCACTGGTGTAGCTAGGAATGAGCAGTTCTTC. It specifies CASSPTGVARNEQFF.

The rearrangement joins TRBV6-6 to TRBJ2-1; no clear D. The germline CDR1 and CDR2 sequences are MNHNY and SVGAGI (reference sequence). This CDR3 is built from 13 residues. V was shortened by 5 bases and J by 9 bases, with 14 bases between the two germline ends. DNA of the CDR3: TGTGCCAGCAGTCCACAAGGTGGTGGTGAGCAGTTCTTC. Protein sequence: CASSPQGGGEQFF.

This clonotype has a count of ten or more. The V gene is TRBV5-1, the J gene TRBJ2-7; 10 bases align to TRBD2. With V trimmed by 1 base and J by 0 bases, 1 base remained unmatched. Looked up from germline, CDR1 is SGHRS and CDR2 is YFSETQ. CDR3 size: 15 residues. The CDR3 DNA reads TGCGCCAGCAGCTTGACTAGCGGGACCTCCTACGAGCAGTACTTC. It is translated as CASSLTSGTSYEQYF.

The CDR3 region is CASSSQTSGAMGYNEQFF. In DNA form, the CDR3 reads TGCGCCAGCAGCTCGCAGACTAGCGGGGCCATGGGGTACAATGAGCAGTTCTTC. The rearrangement joins TRBV5-1 to TRBJ2-1, with 11 bases identical to TRBD2. The J segment lost 4 bases and the V segment lost 3 bases, leaving 12 bases of the junction unmatched. Per germline, CDR1 SGHRS and CDR2 YFSETQ. There are 18 residues in the CDR3.

This clonotype was seen ten or more times. The rearrangement joins TRBV9 to TRBJ1-2, with D tentatively TRBD1 (6 bases). The length of the CDR3 is 15 residues. CDR1 SGDLS and CDR2 YYNGEE come from the germline V gene. Deletions cut 3 bases from V and 4 bases from J, with 16 bases between. CDR3 loop: CASSEGHTSTYGYTF. CDR3 nucleotides: TGTGCCAGCAGCGAGGGACACACATCCACCTATGGCTACACCTTC.

This clonotype was seen many times. CDR3 in amino acids: CSVWWASGTQETQYF. The CDR3 nucleotides read TGCAGCGTGTGGTGGGCTAGCGGGACCCAAGAGACCCAGTACTTC. The chain couples TRBV29-1 to TRBJ2-5, with 9 bases aligning to TRBD2. CDR3 length equals 15 residues. Trimming took 6 bases from V and 1 from J; bases not matched to a gene: 9. Germline V CDR1 and CDR2: SQVTM, ANQGSEA. The whole variable domain, filled in from reference TRBV29-1 and TRBJ2-5, reads SAVISQKPSRDICQRGTSLTIQCQVDSQVTMMFWYRQQPGQSLTLIATANQGSEATYESGFVIDKFPISRPNLTFSTLTVSNMSPEDSSIYLCSVWWASGTQETQYFGPGTRLLVL.

The chain combines TRBV25-1 with TRBJ1-6; D perhaps matches TRBD1 (5 bases). The length of the CDR3 is 12 residues. Germline CDR1 and CDR2: MGHDK and SYGVNS. For the CDR3, the DNA is TGTGCTAGAGATGTAAGGGGTTCACCCCTCCACTTT. Translated, it gives CARDVRGSPLHF.

With regard to this clonotype: A much larger clone differs from this one at a single base, so this may be a read error. The chain links TRBV20-1 to TRBJ1-2; maybe TRBD1 (6 bases). Germline CDR1 is DFQATT and CDR2 is SNEGSKA (reference sequence). The CDR3 spans 12 residues. This chain's CDR3 is CSARTAGDGSTF. CDR3 DNA: TGCAGTGCCAGAACCGCAGGGGATGGCTCCACCTTC.

This clonotype was recorded many times. The chain recombines TRBV6-1 with TRBJ1-2; D is perhaps TRBD1 (6 bases). Looked up from germline, CDR1 is MNHNS and CDR2 is SASEGT. With 1 base removed from V and 6 bases from J, the gap between germline ends came to 18 bases. The CDR3 sequence is 16 residues long. Written as DNA, the CDR3 is TGTGCCAGCAGTGAAGGAGTGGTGGAGGGGGTAGATGGCTACACCTTC. It encodes CASSEGVVEGVDGYTF.

This clonotype was seen many times. The chain recombines TRBV20-1 with TRBJ2-2; 9 bases map to TRBD1. V dropped 0 bases and J dropped 1; count of bases not matched to a gene: 3. The CDR3 extends over 16 amino acids. From germline, CDR1 is DFQATT and CDR2 SNEGSKA (reference sequence). CDR3 amino acids: CSARDSGQGNTGELFF. The CDR3 DNA follows: TGCAGTGCTAGAGATTCGGGACAGGGGAACACCGGGGAGCTGTTTTTT.

Turning to this clonotype: In this CDR3 the conserved last residue, phenylalanine or tryptophan, is missing, so a read error is likely. This chain connects TRBV7-3 to TRBJ1-2, with 10 bases aligning to TRBD1. The length of the CDR3 is 14 residues. Germline V gives CDR1 SGHTA, CDR2 FQGTGA. V lost 3 bases to trimming and J lost 6 bases; unmatched junction nucleotides: 4. CDR3: CASSLGGTGDGYTL. DNA of the CDR3: TGTGCCAGCAGCTTGGGAGGGACAGGGGATGGCTACACCCTC.

The chain combines TRBV12-3 or TRBV12-4 with TRBJ1-4; 8 nucleotides line up with TRBD1. V dropped 7 bases and J dropped 12; count of bases not matched to a gene: 13. The CDR3 loop spans 14 amino acids. This CDR3 is CASIGTGQSTQLFF. CDR3 DNA sequence: TGTGCCAGCATCGGGACAGGACAGTCTACGCAACTGTTTTTT.